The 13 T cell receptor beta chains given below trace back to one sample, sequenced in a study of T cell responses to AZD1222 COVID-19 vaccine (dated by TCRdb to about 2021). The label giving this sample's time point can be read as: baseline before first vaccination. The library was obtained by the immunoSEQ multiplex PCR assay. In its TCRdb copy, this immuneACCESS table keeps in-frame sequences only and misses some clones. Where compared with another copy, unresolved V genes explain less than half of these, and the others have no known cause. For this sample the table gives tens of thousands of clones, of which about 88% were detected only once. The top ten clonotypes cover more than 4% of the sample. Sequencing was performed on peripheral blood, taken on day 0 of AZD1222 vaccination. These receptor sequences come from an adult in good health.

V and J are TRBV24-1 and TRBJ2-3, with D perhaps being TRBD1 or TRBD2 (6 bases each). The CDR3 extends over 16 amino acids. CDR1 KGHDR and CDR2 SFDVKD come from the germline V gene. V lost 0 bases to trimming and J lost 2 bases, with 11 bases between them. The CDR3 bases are TGTGCCACCAGTGATTTGAGGGGGGCCGACACAGATACGCAGTATTTT. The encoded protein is CATSDLRGADTDTQYF.

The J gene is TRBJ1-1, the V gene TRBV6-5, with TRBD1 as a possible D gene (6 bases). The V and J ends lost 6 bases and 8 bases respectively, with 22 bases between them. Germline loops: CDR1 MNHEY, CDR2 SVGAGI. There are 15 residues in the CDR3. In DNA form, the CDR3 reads TGTGCCAGCAGCCCACTAAGTGCCGGGACAACCGAAGCTTTCTTT. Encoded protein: CASSPLSAGTTEAFF.

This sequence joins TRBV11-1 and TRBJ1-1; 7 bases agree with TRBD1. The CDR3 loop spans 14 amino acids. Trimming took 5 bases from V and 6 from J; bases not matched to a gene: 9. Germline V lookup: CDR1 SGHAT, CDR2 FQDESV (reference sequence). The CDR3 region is CASSHILQGPEAFF. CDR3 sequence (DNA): TGTGCCAGCAGCCATATATTACAGGGGCCTGAAGCTTTCTTT.

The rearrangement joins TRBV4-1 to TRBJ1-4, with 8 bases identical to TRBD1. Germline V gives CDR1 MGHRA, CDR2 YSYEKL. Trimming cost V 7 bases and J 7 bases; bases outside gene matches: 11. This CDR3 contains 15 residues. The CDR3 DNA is TGCGCCAGCACCCCTTCACAGGGGGGAAGTGAAAAACTGTTTTTT. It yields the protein CASTPSQGGSEKLFF.

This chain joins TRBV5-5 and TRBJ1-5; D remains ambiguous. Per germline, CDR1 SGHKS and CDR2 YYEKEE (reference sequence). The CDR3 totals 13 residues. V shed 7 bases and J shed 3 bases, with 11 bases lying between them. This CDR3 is CASSPGYNQPQHF. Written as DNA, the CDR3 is TGTGCCAGCTCCCCGGGGTACAATCAGCCCCAGCATTTT. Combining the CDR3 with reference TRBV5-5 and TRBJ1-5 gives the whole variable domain DAGVTQSPTHLIKTRGQQVTLRCSPISGHKSVSWYQQVLGQGPQFIFQYYEKEERGRGNFPDRFSARQFPNYSSELNVNALLLGDSALYLCASSPGYNQPQHFGDGTRLSIL.

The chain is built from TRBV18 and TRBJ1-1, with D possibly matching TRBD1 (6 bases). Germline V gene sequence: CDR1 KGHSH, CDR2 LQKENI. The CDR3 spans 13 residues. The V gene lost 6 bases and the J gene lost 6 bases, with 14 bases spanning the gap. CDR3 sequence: CASSSVGAAEAFF. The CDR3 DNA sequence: TGTGCCAGCTCGAGCGTGGGGGCGGCTGAAGCTTTCTTT.

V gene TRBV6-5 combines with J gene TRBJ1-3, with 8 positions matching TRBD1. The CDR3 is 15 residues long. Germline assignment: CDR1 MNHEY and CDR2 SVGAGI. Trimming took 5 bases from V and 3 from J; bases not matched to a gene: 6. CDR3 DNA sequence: TGTGCCAGCAGTAGACAGGGGATAGATGGAAACACCATATATTTT. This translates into CASSRQGIDGNTIYF.

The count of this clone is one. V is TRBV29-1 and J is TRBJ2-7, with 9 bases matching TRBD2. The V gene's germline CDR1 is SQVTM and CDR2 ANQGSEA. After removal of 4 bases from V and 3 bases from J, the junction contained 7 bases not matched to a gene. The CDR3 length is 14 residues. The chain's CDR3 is CSVGTTSGVYEQYF. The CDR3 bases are TGCAGCGTTGGAACGACTAGCGGAGTCTACGAGCAGTACTTC.

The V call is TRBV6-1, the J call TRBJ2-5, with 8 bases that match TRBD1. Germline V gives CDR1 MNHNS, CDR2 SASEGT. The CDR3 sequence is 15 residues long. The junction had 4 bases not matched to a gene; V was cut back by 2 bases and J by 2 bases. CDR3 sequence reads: CASSEPGQGQETQYF. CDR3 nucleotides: TGTGCCAGCAGTGAACCAGGACAGGGACAAGAGACCCAGTACTTC.

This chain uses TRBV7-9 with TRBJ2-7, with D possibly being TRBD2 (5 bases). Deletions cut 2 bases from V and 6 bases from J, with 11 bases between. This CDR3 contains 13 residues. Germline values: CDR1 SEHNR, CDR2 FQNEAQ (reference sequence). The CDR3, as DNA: TGTGCCAGCAGCTTAAACGAGGGCTCCGAGCAGTACTTC. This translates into CASSLNEGSEQYF.

The CDR3 sequence is CASSFGGTGELFF. The CDR3 bases are TGTGCCAGCAGCTTCGGGGGAACCGGGGAGCTGTTTTTT. The chain has TRBV5-4 and TRBJ2-2; a weak D match, TRBD2 (6 bases). The CDR3 has 13 amino acids. Germline CDR1 reads SGHNT; CDR2 reads YYREEE (reference sequence). V dropped 2 bases and J dropped 5 bases, with 7 bases sitting between them. The complete variable domain, with remaining parts taken from reference TRBV5-4 and TRBJ2-2, reads ETGVTQSPTHLIKTRGQQVTLRCSSQSGHNTVSWYQQALGQGPQFIFQYYREEENGRGNFPPRFSGLQFPNYSSELNVNALELDDSALYLCASSFGGTGELFFGEGSRLTVL.

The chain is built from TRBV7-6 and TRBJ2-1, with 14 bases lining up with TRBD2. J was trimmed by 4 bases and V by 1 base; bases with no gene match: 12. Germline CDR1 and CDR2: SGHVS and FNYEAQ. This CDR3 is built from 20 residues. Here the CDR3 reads CASSLDGTSGSRGIYNEQFF. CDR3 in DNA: TGTGCCAGCAGCTTAGATGGGACTAGCGGGAGCCGGGGAATTTACAATGAGCAGTTCTTC.

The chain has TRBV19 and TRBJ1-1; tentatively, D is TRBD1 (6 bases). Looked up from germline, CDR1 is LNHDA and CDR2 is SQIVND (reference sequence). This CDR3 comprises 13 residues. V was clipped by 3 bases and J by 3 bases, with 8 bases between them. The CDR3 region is CASSIYRDTEAFF. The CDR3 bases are TGTGCCAGTAGTATTTACAGGGACACTGAAGCTTTCTTT.